Shown below are 12 T cell receptor beta chains from a single sample sequenced in a study of shared clonotypes between healthy human individuals. Data came from immunoSEQ multiplex PCR; TCRdb stores just in-frame clones and leaves some out. The data show around 2.1 million clones, about 94% seen once. The sequenced sample consisted of naive CD4+ T cells sorted from blood. Specified subset: CD45RA+ positively selected. These receptor sequences come from a man in his late teens or twenties in good health.

With respect to this clone: This CDR3 is also generated by other DNA sequences in the sample. The chain combines TRBV7-3 with TRBJ2-1; D possibly corresponds to TRBD2 (5 bases). In germline, CDR1 is SGHTA, CDR2 FQGTGA. The CDR3 runs 12 residues. V lost 5 bases to trimming and J lost 9 bases, with 11 bases between them. This CDR3 is CASSPLRGEQFF. The CDR3 nucleotides read TGTGCCAGCAGCCCGCTCCGGGGTGAGCAGTTCTTC.

V gene TRBV11-2 combines with J gene TRBJ2-5; the D is unclear. Germline values: CDR1 SGHAT, CDR2 FQNNGV. CDR3 length equals 13 residues. Trimming stripped 1 base from V and 9 bases from J, with 12 bases between. CDR3 sequence (DNA): TGTGCCAGCAGCTTAGGGGAAACGGCGGCCCAGTACTTC. This sequence encodes CASSLGETAAQYF.

This clone was observed once. V usage is TRBV6-1 and J usage is TRBJ2-6; D may be TRBD2 (5 bases). The CDR3 runs 15 residues. The germline V gene encodes CDR1 MNHNS and CDR2 SASEGT. Trimming took 7 bases from V and 0 from J, leaving 10 bases between them. CDR3 in amino acids: CASTRDFSGANVLTF. As DNA, the CDR3 is TGTGCCAGCACCCGGGATTTCTCTGGGGCCAACGTCCTGACTTTC.

J is TRBJ2-3 and V is TRBV30; D is tentatively TRBD1 or TRBD2 (5 bases each). The V gene's germline CDR1 is GTSNPN and CDR2 SVGIG (reference sequence). V gave up 0 bases and J gave up 2 bases, with 12 bases separating them. The CDR3 runs to 15 residues. CDR3 protein: CAWSVGAGLTDTQYF. CDR3 DNA: TGTGCCTGGAGTGTAGGGGCGGGCCTCACAGATACGCAGTATTTT. Full variable domain (missing parts from reference TRBV30 and TRBJ2-3): SQTIHQWPATLVQPVGSPLSLECTVEGTSNPNLYWYRQAAGRGLQLLFYSVGIGQISSEVPQNLSASRPQDRQFILSSKKLLLSDSGFYLCAWSVGAGLTDTQYFGPGTRLTVL.

This sequence joins TRBV19 and TRBJ2-1, with a weak D call TRBD2 (6 bases). V was clipped by 2 bases and J by 5 bases, with 16 bases between them. This CDR3 spans 16 amino acids. Germline assignment: CDR1 LNHDA and CDR2 SQIVND (reference sequence). The CDR3 bases are TGTGCCAGTAGTATATGGCCGGGAGCCTGGGACAATGAGCAGTTCTTC. Protein sequence: CASSIWPGAWDNEQFF.

The chain couples TRBV7-2 to TRBJ2-2; D gene ambiguous. V dropped 1 base and J dropped 0 bases, with 9 bases sitting between them. From germline, CDR1 is SGHTA and CDR2 FQGNSA. The CDR3 consists of 16 residues. The CDR3 protein is CASSLVATANTGELFF. CDR3 nucleotide sequence: TGTGCCAGCAGCTTAGTCGCGACCGCGAACACCGGGGAGCTGTTTTTT.

The J gene is TRBJ1-3, the V gene TRBV11-2; TRBD1 matches at 9 bases. This CDR3 has 17 amino acids. Germline CDR1 and CDR2: SGHAT and FQNNGV. The V segment lost 0 bases and the J segment 1 base; nucleotides outside the gene matches: 4. This chain's CDR3 is CASSLEGQGRSGNTIYF. CDR3 nucleotide sequence: TGTGCCAGCAGCTTAGAGGGACAGGGAAGGTCTGGAAACACCATATATTTT.

V usage is TRBV7-2 and J usage is TRBJ2-1; 10 nucleotides agree with TRBD1. The CDR3 loop spans 14 amino acids. Germline lookup yields CDR1 SGHTA and CDR2 FQGNSA. The J segment lost 8 bases and the V segment lost 3 bases, leaving 4 bases of the junction unmatched. The CDR3 nucleotides are TGTGCCAGCAGCTTCTCGGACAGGGGGGATGAGCAGTTCTTC. Protein sequence: CASSFSDRGDEQFF.

The V gene is TRBV28, the J gene TRBJ2-5; no reliable D call. This CDR3 is built from 13 residues. V was trimmed by 2 bases and J by 7 bases, leaving 11 bases between them. The germline V gene encodes CDR1 MDHEN and CDR2 SYDVKM. CDR3 residues: CASSLARAGTQYF. Here the CDR3 DNA reads TGTGCCAGCAGTTTAGCCCGGGCTGGGACCCAGTACTTC.

V is TRBV4-1 and J is TRBJ2-7; D unclear. V lost 4 bases, J lost 0 bases, and 13 bases lay in between. This CDR3 region has 15 residues. Germline V lookup: CDR1 MGHRA, CDR2 YSYEKL. The CDR3 DNA is TGCGCCAGCAGCCCTCCTGGACCCAGCTCCTACGAGCAGTACTTC. Translating it yields CASSPPGPSSYEQYF.

The chain has TRBV6-6 and TRBJ2-2, with 8 bases that match TRBD2. Germline CDR1 MNHNY, CDR2 SVGAGI (reference sequence). The CDR3 contains 15 residues. With V trimmed by 7 bases and J by 2 bases, 6 bases remained unmatched. The CDR3 region has the DNA TGTGCCAGCACCATGACTAGCGTCAACACCGGGGAGCTGTTTTTT. Protein product: CASTMTSVNTGELFF.

On this clone itself: This sample also contains other DNA sequences that code for the same CDR3. This chain links TRBV6-1 with TRBJ2-3, with TRBD2 as a possible D gene (5 bases). V was cut by 8 bases and J by 4 bases, with 7 bases left in between. The CDR3 loop spans 11 amino acids. Germline lookup yields CDR1 MNHNS and CDR2 SASEGT. CDR3 sequence: CASSGADTQYF. DNA for the CDR3: TGTGCCAGCTCCGGGGCAGATACGCAGTATTTT.